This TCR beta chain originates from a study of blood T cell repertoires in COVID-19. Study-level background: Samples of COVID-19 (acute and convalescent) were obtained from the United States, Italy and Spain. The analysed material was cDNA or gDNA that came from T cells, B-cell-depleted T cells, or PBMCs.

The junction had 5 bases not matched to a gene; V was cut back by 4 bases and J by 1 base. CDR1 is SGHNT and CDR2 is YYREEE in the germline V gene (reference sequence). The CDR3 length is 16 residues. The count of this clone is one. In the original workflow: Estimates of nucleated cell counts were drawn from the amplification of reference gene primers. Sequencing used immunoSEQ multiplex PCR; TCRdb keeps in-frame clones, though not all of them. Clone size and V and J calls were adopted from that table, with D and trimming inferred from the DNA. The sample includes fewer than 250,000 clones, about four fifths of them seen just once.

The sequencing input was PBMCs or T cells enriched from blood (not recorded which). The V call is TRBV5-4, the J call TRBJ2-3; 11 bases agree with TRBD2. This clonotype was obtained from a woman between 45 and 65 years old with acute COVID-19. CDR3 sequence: CASSTRLAGRTDTQYF. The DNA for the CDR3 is TGTGCCAGCAGCACTCGACTAGCGGGGCGCACAGATACGCAGTATTTT.